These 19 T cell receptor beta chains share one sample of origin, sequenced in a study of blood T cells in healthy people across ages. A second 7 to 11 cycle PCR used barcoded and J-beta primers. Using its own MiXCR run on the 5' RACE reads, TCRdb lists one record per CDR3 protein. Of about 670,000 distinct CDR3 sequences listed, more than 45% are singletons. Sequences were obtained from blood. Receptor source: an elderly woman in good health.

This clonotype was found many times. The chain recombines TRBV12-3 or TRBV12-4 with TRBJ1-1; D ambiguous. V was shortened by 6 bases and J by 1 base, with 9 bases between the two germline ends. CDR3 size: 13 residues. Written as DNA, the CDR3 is TGTGCCAGCAGCCCGGGAGGGAACACTGAAGCTTTCTTT. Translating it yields CASSPGGNTEAFF.

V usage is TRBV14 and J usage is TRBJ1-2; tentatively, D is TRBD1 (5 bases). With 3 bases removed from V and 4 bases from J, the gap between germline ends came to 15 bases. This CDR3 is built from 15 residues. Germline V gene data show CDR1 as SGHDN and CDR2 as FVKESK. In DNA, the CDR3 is TGTGCCAGCAGCCAGGGGACGGAGTCTGCCTATGGCTACACCTTC. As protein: CASSQGTESAYGYTF.

CDR3 in DNA: TGTGCCAGCAGCCGTCCGGGGGCTGGAAACACCATATATTTT. Translation: CASSRPGAGNTIYF. The chain links TRBV7-9 to TRBJ1-3; a possible D gene is TRBD1 (5 bases). This CDR3 has 14 residues. The V gene lost 5 bases and the J gene lost 2 bases, with 10 bases spanning the gap. Looked up from germline, CDR1 is SEHNR and CDR2 is FQNEAQ (reference sequence).

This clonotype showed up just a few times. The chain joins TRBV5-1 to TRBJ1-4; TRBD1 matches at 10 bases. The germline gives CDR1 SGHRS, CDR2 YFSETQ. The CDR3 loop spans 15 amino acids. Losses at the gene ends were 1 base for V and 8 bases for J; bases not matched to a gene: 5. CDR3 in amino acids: CASSLYGTGDEKLFF. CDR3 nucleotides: TGCGCCAGCAGCTTGTACGGGACAGGGGACGAAAAACTGTTTTTT.

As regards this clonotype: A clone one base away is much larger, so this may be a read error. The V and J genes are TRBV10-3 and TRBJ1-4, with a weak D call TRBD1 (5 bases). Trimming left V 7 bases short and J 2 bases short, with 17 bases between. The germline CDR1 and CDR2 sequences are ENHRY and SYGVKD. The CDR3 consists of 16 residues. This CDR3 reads CAITGGTDKTNEKLFF. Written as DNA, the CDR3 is TGTGCCATCACGGGGGGAACGGACAAGACTAATGAAAAACTGTTTTTT.

CDR3 coding DNA: TGTGCCAGCAGCCACACCAAATCGACAGGGGGCGTCCCGGGCGAGCAGTACTTC. Amino acids: CASSHTKSTGGVPGEQYF. The chain recombines TRBV27 with TRBJ2-7; the match to TRBD1 covers 10 bases. The CDR3 contains 18 residues. Per germline, CDR1 MNHEY and CDR2 SMNVEV (reference sequence). Trimming at V came to 6 bases and at J to 6 bases, leaving 20 bases not matched to a gene.

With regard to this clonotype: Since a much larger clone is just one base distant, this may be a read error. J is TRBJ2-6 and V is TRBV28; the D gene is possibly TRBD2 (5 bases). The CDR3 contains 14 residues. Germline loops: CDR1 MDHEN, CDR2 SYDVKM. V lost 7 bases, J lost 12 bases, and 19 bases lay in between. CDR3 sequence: CASNYDGRGSVLTF. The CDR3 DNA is TGTGCCAGCAACTACGACGGACGGGGTAGCGTCCTGACTTTC.

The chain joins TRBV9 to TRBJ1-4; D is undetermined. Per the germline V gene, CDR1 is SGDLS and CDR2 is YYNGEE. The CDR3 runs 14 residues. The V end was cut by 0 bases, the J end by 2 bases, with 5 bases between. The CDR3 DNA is TGTGCCAGCAGCGTAGGAGGGACTAATGAAAAACTGTTTTTT. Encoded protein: CASSVGGTNEKLFF.

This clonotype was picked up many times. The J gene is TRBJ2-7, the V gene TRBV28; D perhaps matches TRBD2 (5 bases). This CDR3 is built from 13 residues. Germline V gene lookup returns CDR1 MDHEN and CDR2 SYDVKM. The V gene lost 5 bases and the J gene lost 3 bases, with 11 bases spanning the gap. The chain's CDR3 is CASSASPYYEQYF. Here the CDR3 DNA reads TGTGCCAGCAGTGCTAGCCCTTACTACGAGCAGTACTTC. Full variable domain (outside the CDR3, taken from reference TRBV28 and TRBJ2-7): DVKVTQSSRYLVKRTGEKVFLECVQDMDHENMFWYRQDPGLGLRLIYFSYDVKMKEKGDIPEGYSVSREKKERFSLILESASTNQTSMYLCASSASPYYEQYFGPGTRLTVT.

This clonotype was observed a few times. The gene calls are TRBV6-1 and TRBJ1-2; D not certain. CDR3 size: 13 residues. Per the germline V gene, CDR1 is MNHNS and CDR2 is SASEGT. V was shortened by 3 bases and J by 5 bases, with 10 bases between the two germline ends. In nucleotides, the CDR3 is TGTGCCAGCAGTGAGGTGGGGAGTTATGGCTACACCTTC. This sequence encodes CASSEVGSYGYTF.

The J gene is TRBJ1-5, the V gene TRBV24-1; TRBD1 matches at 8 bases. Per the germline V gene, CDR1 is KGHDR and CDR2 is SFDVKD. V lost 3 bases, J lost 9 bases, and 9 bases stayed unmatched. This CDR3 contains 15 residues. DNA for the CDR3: TGTGCCACCAGTGATCACACAGGGGGGTCACGGCCCCAGCATTTT. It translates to CATSDHTGGSRPQHF.

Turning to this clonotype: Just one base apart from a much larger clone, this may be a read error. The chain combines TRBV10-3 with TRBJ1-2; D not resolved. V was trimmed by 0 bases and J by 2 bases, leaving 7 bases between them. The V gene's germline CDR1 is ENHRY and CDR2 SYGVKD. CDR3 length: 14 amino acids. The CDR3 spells CAISESGGNYGYTF. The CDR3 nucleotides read TGTGCCATCAGTGAGTCAGGCGGGAACTATGGCTACACCTTC.

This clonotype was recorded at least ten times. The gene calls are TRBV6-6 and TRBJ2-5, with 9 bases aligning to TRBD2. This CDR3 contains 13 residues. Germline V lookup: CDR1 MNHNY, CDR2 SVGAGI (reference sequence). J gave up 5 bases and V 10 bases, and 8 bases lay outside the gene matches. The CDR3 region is CATSSGEGETQYF. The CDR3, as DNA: TGTGCCACCTCTAGCGGGGAGGGTGAGACCCAGTACTTC.

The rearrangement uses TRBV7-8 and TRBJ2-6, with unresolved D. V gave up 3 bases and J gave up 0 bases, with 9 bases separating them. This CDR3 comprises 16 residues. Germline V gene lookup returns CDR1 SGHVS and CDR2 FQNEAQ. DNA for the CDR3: TGTGCCAGCAGCTTCGGATCCGCCTCTGGGGCCAACGTCCTGACTTTC. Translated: CASSFGSASGANVLTF.

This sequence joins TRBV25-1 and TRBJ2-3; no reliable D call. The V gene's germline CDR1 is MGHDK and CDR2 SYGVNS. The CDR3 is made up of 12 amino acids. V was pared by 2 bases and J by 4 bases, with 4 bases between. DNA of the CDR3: TGTGCCAGCAGTGAAGTCCCAGATACGCAGTATTTT. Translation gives CASSEVPDTQYF.

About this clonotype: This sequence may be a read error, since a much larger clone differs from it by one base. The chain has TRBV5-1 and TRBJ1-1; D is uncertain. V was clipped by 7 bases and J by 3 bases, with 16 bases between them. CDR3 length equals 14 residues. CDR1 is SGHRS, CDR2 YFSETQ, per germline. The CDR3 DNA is TGCGCCAGCCGGTCCAAGACAAGGGACACTGAAGCTTTCTTT. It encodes CASRSKTRDTEAFF.

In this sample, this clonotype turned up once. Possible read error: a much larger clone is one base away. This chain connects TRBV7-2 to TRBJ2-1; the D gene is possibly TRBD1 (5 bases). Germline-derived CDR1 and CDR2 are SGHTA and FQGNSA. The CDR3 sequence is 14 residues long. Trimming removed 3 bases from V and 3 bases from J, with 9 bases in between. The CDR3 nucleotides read TGTGCCAGCAGCTTTGACAGTTTCTACAATGAGCAGTTCTTC. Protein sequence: CASSFDSFYNEQFF. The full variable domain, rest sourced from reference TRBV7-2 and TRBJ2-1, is GAGVSQSPSNKVTEKGKDVELRCDPISGHTALYWYRQSLGQGLEFLIYFQGNSAPDKSGLPSDRFSAERTGGSVSTLTIQRTQQEDSAVYLCASSFDSFYNEQFFGPGTRLTVL.

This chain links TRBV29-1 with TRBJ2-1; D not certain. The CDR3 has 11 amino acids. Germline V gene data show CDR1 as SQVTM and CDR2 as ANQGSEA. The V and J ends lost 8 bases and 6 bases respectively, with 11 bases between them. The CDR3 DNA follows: TGCAGCCCCAGCGTGTTCAATGAGCAGTTCTTC. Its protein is CSPSVFNEQFF.

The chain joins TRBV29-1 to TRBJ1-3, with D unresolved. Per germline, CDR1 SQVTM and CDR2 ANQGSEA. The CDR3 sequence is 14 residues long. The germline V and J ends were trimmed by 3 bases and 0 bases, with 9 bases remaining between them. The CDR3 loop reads CSVDLGGSGNTIYF. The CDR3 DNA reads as TGCAGCGTTGATCTGGGAGGCTCTGGAAACACCATATATTTT.